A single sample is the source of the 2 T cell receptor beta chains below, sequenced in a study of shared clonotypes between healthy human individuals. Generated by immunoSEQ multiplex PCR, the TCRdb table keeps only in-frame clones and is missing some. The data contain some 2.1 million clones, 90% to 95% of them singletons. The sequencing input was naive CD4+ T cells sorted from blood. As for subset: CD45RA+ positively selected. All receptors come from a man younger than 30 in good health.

The CDR3 sequence is CASSVQGLAAINTGELFF. The CDR3 nucleotides are TGTGCCAGCAGTGTCCAGGGACTAGCGGCGATAAACACCGGGGAGCTGTTTTTT. The chain is built from TRBV6-1 and TRBJ2-2, with TRBD2 matching 11 bases. The CDR3 extends over 18 amino acids. Germline-derived CDR1 and CDR2 are MNHNS and SASEGT. V was pared by 4 bases and J by 2 bases, with 9 bases of the junction left unmatched.

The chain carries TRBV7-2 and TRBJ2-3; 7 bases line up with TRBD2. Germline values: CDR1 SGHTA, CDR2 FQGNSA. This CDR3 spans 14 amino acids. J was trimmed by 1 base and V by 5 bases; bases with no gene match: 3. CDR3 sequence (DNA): TGTGCCAGCAGCCCTGGGGGGGGCACAGATACGCAGTATTTT. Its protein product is CASSPGGGTDTQYF.